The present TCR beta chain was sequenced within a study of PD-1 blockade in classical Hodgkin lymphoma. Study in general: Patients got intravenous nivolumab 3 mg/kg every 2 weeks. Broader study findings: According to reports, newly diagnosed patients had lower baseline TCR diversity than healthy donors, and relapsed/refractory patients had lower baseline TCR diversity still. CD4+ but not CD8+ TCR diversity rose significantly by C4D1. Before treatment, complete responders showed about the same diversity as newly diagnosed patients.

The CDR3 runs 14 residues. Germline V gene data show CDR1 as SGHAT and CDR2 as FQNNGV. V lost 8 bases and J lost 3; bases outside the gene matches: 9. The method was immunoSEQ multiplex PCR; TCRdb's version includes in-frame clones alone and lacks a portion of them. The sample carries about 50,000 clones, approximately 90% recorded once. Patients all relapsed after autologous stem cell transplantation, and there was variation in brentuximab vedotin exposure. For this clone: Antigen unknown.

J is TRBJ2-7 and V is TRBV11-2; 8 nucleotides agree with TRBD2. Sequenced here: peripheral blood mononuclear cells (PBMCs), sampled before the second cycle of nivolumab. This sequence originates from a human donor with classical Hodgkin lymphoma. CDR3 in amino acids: CASSGWRGDYEQYF. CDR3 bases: TGTGCCAGCTCGGGGTGGCGGGGGGACTACGAGCAGTACTTC.